This T cell receptor beta chain was found in a study of T cell changes during pregnancy in multiple sclerosis. Only in-frame clones appear in the TCRdb table, and some are missing; sequencing was by immunoSEQ multiplex PCR. The sample has about 70,000 clones, about 90% seen once. This specimen consisted of peripheral blood, obtained in the first trimester of pregnancy. The clonotype was recovered from a female donor with multiple sclerosis, enrolled in a pregnancy study.

The CDR3 coding sequence is TGTGCCAGCAGTGAAAGCTCGATAGCCGCCTACAATGAGCAGTTCTTC. It translates to CASSESSIAAYNEQFF. The V gene is TRBV2, the J gene TRBJ2-1; the D is unclear. V shed 2 bases and J shed 2 bases, with 13 bases lying between them. There are 16 residues in the CDR3. The germline gives CDR1 SNHLY, CDR2 FYNNEI. Based on the CDR3 plus reference TRBV2 and TRBJ2-1, the full variable domain is EPEVTQTPSHQVTQMGQEVILRCVPISNHLYFYWYRQILGQKVEFLVSFYNNEISEKSEIFDDQFSVERPDGSNFTLKIRSTKLEDSAMYFCASSESSIAAYNEQFFGPGTRLTVL.